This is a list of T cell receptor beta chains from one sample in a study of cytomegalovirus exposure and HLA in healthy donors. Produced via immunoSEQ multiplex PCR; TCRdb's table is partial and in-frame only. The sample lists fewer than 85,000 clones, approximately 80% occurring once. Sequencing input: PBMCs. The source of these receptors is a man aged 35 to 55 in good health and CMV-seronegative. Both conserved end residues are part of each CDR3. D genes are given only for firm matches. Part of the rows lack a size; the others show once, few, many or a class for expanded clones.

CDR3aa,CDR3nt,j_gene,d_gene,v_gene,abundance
CASEEGRGGYNEQFF,TGTGCCAGCGAGGAGGGGCGGGGGGGATACAATGAGCAGTTCTTC,TRBJ2-1,TRBD2,TRBV6-5,NA
CASSPRRGTDTQYF,TGTGCCAGCAGCCCCCGACGGGGCACAGATACGCAGTATTTT,TRBJ2-3,NA,TRBV13,NA
CASRPGTGLGYEQFF,TGTGCCAGCAGACCCGGGACAGGGCTTGGATATGAGCAGTTCTTC,TRBJ2-1,TRBD1,TRBV6-1,NA
CASSKGELAGTDTQYF,TGTGCCAGCAGCAAAGGAGAACTAGCGGGCACAGATACGCAGTATTTT,TRBJ2-3,NA,TRBV21-1,few
CATLASGEAGTQYF,TGTGCCACGCTGGCTAGCGGGGAGGCGGGGACCCAGTACTTC,TRBJ2-5,TRBD2,TRBV10-3,NA
CSVRDSHGRSAFF,TGCAGCGTCCGCGACAGCCACGGTCGTTCAGCTTTCTTT,TRBJ1-1,NA,TRBV29-1,NA
CASSLELDSSGNTIYF,TGTGCCAGCAGCTTGGAATTGGACAGCTCTGGAAACACCATATATTTT,TRBJ1-3,NA,TRBV5-4,NA
CASSITGSGELFF,TGTGCCAGCAGCATCACAGGGTCCGGGGAGCTGTTTTTT,TRBJ2-2,NA,TRBV9,many
CASSMMNYGNTIYF,TGTGCCAGCAGCATGATGAACTACGGAAACACCATATATTTT,TRBJ1-3,NA,TRBV21-1,NA
CASSLQASNNEQFF,TGCGCCAGCAGCTTGCAGGCTAGCAACAATGAGCAGTTCTTC,TRBJ2-1,NA,TRBV5-1,NA
CASSSGLAGGSGYEQYF,TGCGCCAGCAGCTCCGGACTAGCGGGCGGGTCTGGCTACGAGCAGTACTTC,TRBJ2-7,TRBD2,TRBV5-1,NA
CASSLEHQSYNEQFF,TGCGCCAGCAGCTTGGAACACCAGTCCTACAATGAGCAGTTCTTC,TRBJ2-1,NA,TRBV5-1,NA
CASSQGRGQPQHF,TGTGCCAGCAGCCAGGGCCGAGGTCAGCCCCAGCATTTT,TRBJ1-5,NA,TRBV6-5,few
CASSAPGTGIWKQYF,TGTGCCAGCAGCGCACCCGGGACAGGGATCTGGAAGCAGTACTTC,TRBJ2-7,TRBD1,TRBV7-8,NA
CASSESPGQAYYEQYF,TGCGCCAGCAGTGAATCCCCGGGACAGGCCTACTACGAGCAGTACTTC,TRBJ2-7,TRBD1,TRBV10-1,NA
CASSERDSNQPQHF,TGTGCCAGCAGTGAACGGGACAGTAATCAGCCCCAGCATTTT,TRBJ1-5,TRBD1,TRBV2,once
CASDREIGNQPQHF,TGTGCCAGTGACAGGGAAATAGGCAATCAGCCCCAGCATTTT,TRBJ1-5,TRBD1,TRBV2,NA
CASSLGLAGQETQYF,TGTGCCAGCAGCTTGGGACTAGCGGGGCAAGAGACCCAGTACTTC,TRBJ2-5,TRBD2,TRBV5-6,NA
CASSHTQGMNTEAFF,TGCGCCAGCAGCCATACACAGGGGATGAACACTGAAGCTTTCTTT,TRBJ1-1,TRBD1,TRBV4-1,NA
CAIREGARNEQYF,TGTGCCATCAGAGAGGGGGCGCGGAACGAGCAGTACTTC,TRBJ2-7,TRBD1,TRBV10-3,NA
CASTRGGREGETQYF,TGTGCCAGCACCCGCGGGGGCAGGGAAGGGGAGACCCAGTACTTC,TRBJ2-5,NA,TRBV6-5,NA
CASSRDLAIETQYF,TGCGCCAGCAGCAGGGACTTAGCGATCGAGACCCAGTACTTC,TRBJ2-5,NA,TRBV5-1,few
CASSSQGARSTGELFF,TGTGCCAGCAGTTCCCAGGGGGCGCGAAGCACCGGGGAGCTGTTTTTT,TRBJ2-2,TRBD1,TRBV2,once